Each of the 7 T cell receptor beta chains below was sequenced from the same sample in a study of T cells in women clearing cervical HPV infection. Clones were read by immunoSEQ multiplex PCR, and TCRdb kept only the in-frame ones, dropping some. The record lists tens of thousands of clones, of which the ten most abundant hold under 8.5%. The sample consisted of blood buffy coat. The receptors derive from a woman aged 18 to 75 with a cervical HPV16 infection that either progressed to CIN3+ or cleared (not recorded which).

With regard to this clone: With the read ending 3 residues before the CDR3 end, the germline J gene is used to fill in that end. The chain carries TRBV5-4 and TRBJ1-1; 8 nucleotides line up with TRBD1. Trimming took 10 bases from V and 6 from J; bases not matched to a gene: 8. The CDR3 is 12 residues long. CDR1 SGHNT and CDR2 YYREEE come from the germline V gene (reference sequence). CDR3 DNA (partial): TGTGCCTGTCGGACAGGGAAATCTGAA. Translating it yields CACRTGKSE. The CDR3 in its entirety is CACRTGKSEAFF.

The covered CDR3 bases are TGTGCCAGCAGTGAAAGCCGGGATGAG. Its protein product is CASSESRDE. The whole CDR3 protein reads CASSESRDEQFF. This rearrangement joins TRBV6-1 to TRBJ2-1; unclear D gene. The CDR3 is cut off 3 residues early in the read; its end comes from the germline J gene. Trimming removed 2 bases at V and 8 bases at J, with 7 bases between. CDR3 size: 12 residues. The germline V gene has CDR1 MNHNS and CDR2 SASEGT.

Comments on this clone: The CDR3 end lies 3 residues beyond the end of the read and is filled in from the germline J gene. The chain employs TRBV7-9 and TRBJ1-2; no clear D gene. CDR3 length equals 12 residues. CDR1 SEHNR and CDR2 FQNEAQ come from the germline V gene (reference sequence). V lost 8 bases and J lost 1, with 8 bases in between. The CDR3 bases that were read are TGTGCCAGCTTGCGGGATAACTATGGC. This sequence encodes CASLRDNYG. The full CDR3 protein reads CASLRDNYGYTF. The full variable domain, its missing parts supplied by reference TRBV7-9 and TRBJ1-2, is DTGVSQNPRHKITKRGQNVTFRCDPISEHNRLYWYRQTLGQGPEFLTYFQNEAQLEKSRLLSDRFSAERPKGSFSTLEIQRTEQGDSAMYLCASLRDNYGYTFGSGTRLTVV.

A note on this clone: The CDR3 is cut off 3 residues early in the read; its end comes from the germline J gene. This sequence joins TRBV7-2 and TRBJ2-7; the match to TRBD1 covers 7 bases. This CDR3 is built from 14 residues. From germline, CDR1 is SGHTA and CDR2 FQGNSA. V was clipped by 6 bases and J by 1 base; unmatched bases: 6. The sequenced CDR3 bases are TGTGCCAGCAGGACGGGACAGCATTCCTACGAG. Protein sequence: CASRTGQHSYE. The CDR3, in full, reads CASRTGQHSYEQYF.

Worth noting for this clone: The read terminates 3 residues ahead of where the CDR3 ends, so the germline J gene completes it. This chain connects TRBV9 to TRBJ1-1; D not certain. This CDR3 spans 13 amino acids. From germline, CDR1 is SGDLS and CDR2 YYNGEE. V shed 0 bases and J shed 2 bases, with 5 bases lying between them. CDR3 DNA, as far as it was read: TGTGCCAGCAGCGTAGACAGAAACACTGAA. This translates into CASSVDRNTE. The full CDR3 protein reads CASSVDRNTEAFF.

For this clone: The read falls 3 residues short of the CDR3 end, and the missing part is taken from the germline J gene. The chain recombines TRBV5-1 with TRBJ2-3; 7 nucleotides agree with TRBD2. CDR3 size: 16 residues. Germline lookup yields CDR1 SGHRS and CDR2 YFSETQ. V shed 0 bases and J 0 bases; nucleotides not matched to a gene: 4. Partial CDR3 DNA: TGCGCCAGCAGCTTGGTAGCGGGCGCTAGCACAGATACG. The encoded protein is CASSLVAGASTDT. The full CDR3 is CASSLVAGASTDTQYF.

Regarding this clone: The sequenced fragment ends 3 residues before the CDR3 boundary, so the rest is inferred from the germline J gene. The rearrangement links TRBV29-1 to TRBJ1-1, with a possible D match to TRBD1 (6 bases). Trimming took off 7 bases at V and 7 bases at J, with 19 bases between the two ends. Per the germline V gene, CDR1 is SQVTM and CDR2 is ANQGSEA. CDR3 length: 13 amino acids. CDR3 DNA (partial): TGCAGCGCCCGGACAGACCCAAGCAGTGAA. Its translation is CSARTDPSSE. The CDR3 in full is CSARTDPSSEAFF.